The sequence of this TCR beta chain was determined in a study of T cells in Graves' hyperthyroidism and ophthalmopathy. Whole-study findings and limits: Most thyroid-expanded clonotypes above 0.001 were also found in blood.

RNA transcripts yielded amplified TCR beta CDR3 regions. Carried out on the TCR CDR3, a first-round RT-PCR used the HTBI primer set. TCRdb itself ran the multiplex PCR reads through MiXCR, one entry per CDR3 protein. This table has around 700,000 distinct CDR3 sequences, 30% to 40% appearing once. This CDR3 spans 16 amino acids. Germline lookup yields CDR1 SGDLS and CDR2 YYNGEE. V was trimmed by 2 bases and J by 4 bases, leaving 16 bases between them. Note on this clonotype: Its matching antigen is unknown.

Across 18 months, stable Graves' hyperthyroidism was marked by no progression to ophthalmopathy. The clonotype was recovered from a woman aged 40-49 years with Graves' hyperthyroidism. What was sequenced was blood. V and J are TRBV9 and TRBJ1-5; D unclear. CDR3 nucleotide sequence: TGTGCCAGCAGCGTCGGGGAGGCACGAGGGAATCAGCCCCAGCATTTT. It specifies CASSVGEARGNQPQHF. Supplemented by reference TRBV9 and TRBJ1-5, the full variable domain reads DSGVTQTPKHLITATGQRVTLRCSPRSGDLSVYWYQQSLDQGLQFLIQYYNGEERAKGNILERFSAQQFPDLHSELNLSSLELGDSALYFCASSVGEARGNQPQHFGDGTRLSIL.